Below, 13 T cell receptor beta chains from the same sample are listed, as sequenced in a study of blood T cells in healthy people across ages. A second PCR of 7 to 11 cycles used a sample-barcoded 5' primer and a J-beta primer mix. TCRdb passed the 5' RACE reads through MiXCR, listing each CDR3 protein once. The table lists 1.5 million to 2 million distinct CDR3 sequences, 35% to 50% of them singletons, with under 25% in the top ten. The sequenced sample was blood. Receptors were obtained from a human donor in good health.

This rearrangement joins TRBV9 to TRBJ2-1; TRBD1 matches at 9 bases. The germline CDR1 and CDR2 sequences are SGDLS and YYNGEE. The J segment lost 7 bases and the V segment lost 0 bases, leaving 2 bases of the junction unmatched. The CDR3 has 14 residues. Here the CDR3 reads CASSVEGQGNEQFF. CDR3 in DNA: TGTGCCAGCAGCGTAGAGGGACAGGGAAATGAGCAGTTCTTC.

This clonotype has a handful of counts. The V and J genes are TRBV29-1 and TRBJ2-7; 7 nucleotides match TRBD1. Germline values: CDR1 SQVTM, CDR2 ANQGSEA. The ends lost 4 bases at V and 2 bases at J; junction bases unmatched: 5. The CDR3 is 13 amino acids. CDR3 in amino acids: CSVASTGAYEQYF. The CDR3 DNA follows: TGCAGCGTTGCTTCAACAGGGGCCTACGAGCAGTACTTC.

This clonotype appeared a few times. Its ends do not fully match the called genes, so a read error is possible. This chain's CDR3 is CATSRDRVNAEAFF. DNA of the CDR3: TGTGCCACCAGCAGGGACAGGGTGAACGCTGAAGCTTTCTTT. The rearrangement joins TRBV15 to TRBJ1-1; the match to TRBD1 covers 8 bases. CDR1 and CDR2 (germline): LNHNV, YYDKDF (reference sequence). The CDR3 loop spans 14 amino acids.

This clonotype was observed many times. The V and J genes are TRBV6-2 or TRBV6-3 and TRBJ2-7, with D maybe TRBD1 (6 bases). The CDR3 spans 13 residues. Per germline, CDR1 MNHEY and CDR2 SVGEGT. Between the trimmed V and J ends, which lost 2 bases and 2 bases, there was a span of 7 bases. The CDR3 DNA reads TGTGCCAGCAGTTACCGGGACACCTACGAGCAGTACTTC. It codes for CASSYRDTYEQYF.

This clonotype was detected a few times. V gene TRBV20-1 combines with J gene TRBJ2-1; D possibly uses TRBD1 or TRBD2 (6 bases each). CDR1 is DFQATT and CDR2 is SNEGSKA in the germline V gene (reference sequence). The CDR3 has 13 residues. Deletions cut 6 bases from V and 9 bases from J, with 18 bases between. CDR3 sequence: CSASGGPQGEQFF. As DNA, the CDR3 is TGCAGTGCCAGTGGGGGGCCCCAGGGTGAGCAGTTCTTC.

V usage is TRBV7-2 and J usage is TRBJ2-1; a possible D gene is TRBD2 (5 bases). CDR1 and CDR2 (germline): SGHTA, FQGNSA. Trimming removed 3 bases at V and 7 bases at J, with 10 bases between. The CDR3 contains 13 residues. CDR3 coding DNA: TGTGCCAGCAGCTTTACAGAGGGTAATGAGCAGTTCTTC. Protein product: CASSFTEGNEQFF.

Of note for this clonotype: A junction end diverges from the germline sequence, so it may reflect a read error. This chain uses TRBV12-3 or TRBV12-4 with TRBJ1-6; no clear D. The CDR3 spans 15 residues. The CDR3 reads CASRLAASNNSPLHF. For the CDR3, the DNA is TGTGCCAGCAGACTCGCCGCCTCCAATAATTCACCCCTCCACTTT.

V is TRBV18 and J is TRBJ1-1; D unresolved. Germline-derived CDR1 and CDR2 are KGHSH and LQKENI. The CDR3 length is 14 residues. Trimming removed 6 bases at V and 0 bases at J, with 11 bases between. The CDR3 sequence: CASSTMLMNTEAFF. Written as DNA, the CDR3 is TGTGCCAGCTCTACCATGCTAATGAACACTGAAGCTTTCTTT.

The chain carries TRBV6-6 and TRBJ2-1; D could derive from TRBD1 or TRBD2 (5 bases each). Trimming stripped 2 bases from V and 13 bases from J, with 27 bases between. The CDR3 is 17 residues long. CDR1 is MNHNY and CDR2 is SVGAGI in the germline V gene (reference sequence). The CDR3 here is CASSYPQTGPLGETQFF. The CDR3 bases are TGTGCCAGCAGTTACCCTCAAACAGGCCCTCTAGGGGAGACCCAGTTCTTC.

This clonotype was detected only a few times. This chain links TRBV5-1 with TRBJ2-1, with D hard to call. The germline V gene encodes CDR1 SGHRS and CDR2 YFSETQ. CDR3 length: 13 amino acids. The V and J ends lost 2 bases and 6 bases respectively, with 9 bases between them. The CDR3 coding sequence is TGCGCCAGCAGCTTCCGGTTTTCCAATGAGCAGTTCTTC. It specifies CASSFRFSNEQFF.

This clonotype was seen a handful of times. For the CDR3, the DNA is TGTGCCAGCAGTCCCCGCCGGGTGAAAGGTGAAAAACTGTTTTTT. Its protein is CASSPRRVKGEKLFF. The chain combines TRBV2 with TRBJ1-4; D not resolved. Trimming took 5 bases from V and 7 from J, leaving 17 bases between them. The germline V gene encodes CDR1 SNHLY and CDR2 FYNNEI. The CDR3 extends over 15 amino acids.

This clonotype was seen a handful of times. The rearrangement joins TRBV6-1 to TRBJ1-5; D remains ambiguous. CDR3 length: 14 amino acids. The germline V gene encodes CDR1 MNHNS and CDR2 SASEGT. The germline V and J ends were trimmed by 6 bases and 3 bases, with 12 bases remaining between them. In DNA, the CDR3 is TGTGCCAGCAGCGAGGCCTACCTCAATCAGCCCCAGCATTTT. As protein: CASSEAYLNQPQHF.

The chain couples TRBV20-1 to TRBJ1-1; D is possibly TRBD1 (5 bases). Between the trimmed V and J ends, which lost 3 bases and 0 bases, there was a span of 11 bases. CDR3 length equals 14 residues. Germline-derived CDR1 and CDR2 are DFQATT and SNEGSKA (reference sequence). CDR3 sequence: CSARRGGMNTEAFF. The CDR3 DNA reads as TGCAGTGCTAGGAGGGGAGGGATGAACACTGAAGCTTTCTTT.